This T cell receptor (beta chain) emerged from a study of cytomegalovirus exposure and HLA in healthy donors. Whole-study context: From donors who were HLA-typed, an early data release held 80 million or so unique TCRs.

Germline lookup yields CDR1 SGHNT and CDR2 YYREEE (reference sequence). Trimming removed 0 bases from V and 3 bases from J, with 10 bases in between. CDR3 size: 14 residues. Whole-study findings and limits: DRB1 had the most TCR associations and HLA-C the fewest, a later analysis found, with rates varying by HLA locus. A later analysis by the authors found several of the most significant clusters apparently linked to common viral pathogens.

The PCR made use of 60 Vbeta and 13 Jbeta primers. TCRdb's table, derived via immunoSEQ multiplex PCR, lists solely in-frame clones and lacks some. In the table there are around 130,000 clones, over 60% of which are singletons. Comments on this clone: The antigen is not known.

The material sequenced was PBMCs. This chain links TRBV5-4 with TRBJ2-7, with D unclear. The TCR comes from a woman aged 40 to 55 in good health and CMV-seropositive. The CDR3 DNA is TGTGCCAGCAGCTTGGGAGCCAGCGACTACGAGCAGTACTTC. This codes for CASSLGASDYEQYF.